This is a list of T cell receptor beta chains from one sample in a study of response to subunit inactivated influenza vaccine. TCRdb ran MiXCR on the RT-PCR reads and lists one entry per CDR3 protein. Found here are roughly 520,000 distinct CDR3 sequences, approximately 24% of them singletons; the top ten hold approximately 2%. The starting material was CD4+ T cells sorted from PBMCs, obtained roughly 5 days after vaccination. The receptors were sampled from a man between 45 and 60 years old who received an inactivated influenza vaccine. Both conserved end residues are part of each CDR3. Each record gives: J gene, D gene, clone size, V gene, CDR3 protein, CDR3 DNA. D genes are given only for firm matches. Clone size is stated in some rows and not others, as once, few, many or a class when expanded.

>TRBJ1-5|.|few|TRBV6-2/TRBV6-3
CASSWGYNQPQHF
TGTGCCAGCAGCTGGGGTTACAATCAGCCCCAGCATTTT
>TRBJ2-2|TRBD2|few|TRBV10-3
CAISKLAGVNTGELFF
TGTGCCATCAGCAAACTAGCGGGAGTGAACACCGGGGAGCTGTTTTTT
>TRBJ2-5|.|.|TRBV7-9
CASSLEFRQGRRETQYF
TGTGCCAGCAGCTTAGAGTTTCGGCAGGGTCGTCGAGAGACCCAGTACTTC
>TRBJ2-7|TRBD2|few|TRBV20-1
CSARASGRALREQYF
TGCAGTGCTAGAGCTAGCGGGAGGGCCCTCCGCGAGCAGTACTTC
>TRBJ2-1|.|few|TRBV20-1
CSASLGSSDNEQFF
TGCAGTGCTAGTTTGGGGTCTTCGGACAATGAGCAGTTCTTC
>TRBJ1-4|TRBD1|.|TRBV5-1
CASSLGTVGEKLFF
TGCGCCAGCAGCTTAGGGACAGTAGGTGAAAAACTGTTTTTT
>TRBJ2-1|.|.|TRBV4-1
CASSQDRSAGGVNEQFF
TGCGCCAGCAGCCAAGATCGCTCCGCAGGTGGTGTGAATGAGCAGTTCTTC
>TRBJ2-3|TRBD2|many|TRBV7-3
CASSPRLAGSTDTQYF
TGTGCCAGCAGCCCCCGACTAGCGGGGTCCACAGATACGCAGTATTTT
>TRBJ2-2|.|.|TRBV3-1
CASSQDGAGELFF
TGTGCCAGCAGCCAAGATGGGGCCGGGGAGCTGTTTTTT
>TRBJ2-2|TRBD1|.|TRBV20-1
CSARTGITGELFF
TGCAGTGCTAGGACAGGGATCACCGGGGAGCTGTTTTTT
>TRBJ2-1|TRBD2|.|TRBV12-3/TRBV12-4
CASSPGTSGGGRNEQFF
TGTGCCAGCAGTCCCGGGACTAGCGGGGGGGGTCGGAATGAGCAGTTCTTC
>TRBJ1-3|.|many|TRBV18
CASSPEGGNTIYF
TGTGCCAGCTCACCAGAAGGGGGAAACACCATATATTTT
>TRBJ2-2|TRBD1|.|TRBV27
CASKGQGVFTGELFF
TGTGCCAGCAAAGGGCAGGGGGTGTTCACCGGGGAGCTGTTTTTT
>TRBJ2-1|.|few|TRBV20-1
CSARGGTFSYNEQFF
TGCAGTGCTAGAGGAGGTACCTTCTCCTACAATGAGCAGTTCTTC
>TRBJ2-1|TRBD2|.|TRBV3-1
CASSPGGTHNEQFF
TGTGCCAGCAGCCCGGGGGGTACACATAATGAGCAGTTCTTC
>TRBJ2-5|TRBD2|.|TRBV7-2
CASSRSGGGETQYF
TGTGCCAGCAGCCGTAGCGGGGGGGGAGAGACCCAGTACTTC
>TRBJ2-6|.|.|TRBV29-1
CSVGYSGGANVLTF
TGCAGCGTCGGATACAGTGGTGGGGCCAACGTCCTGACTTTC
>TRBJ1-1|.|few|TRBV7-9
CASLGITEAFF
TGTGCCAGCTTGGGCATCACTGAAGCTTTCTTT
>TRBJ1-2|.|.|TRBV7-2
CASSLPLTGGDYGYTF
TGTGCCAGCAGCTTACCCCTGACAGGCGGGGACTATGGCTACACCTTC
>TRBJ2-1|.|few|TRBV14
CASSQELPPSSYNEQFF
TGTGCCAGCAGCCAAGAGCTACCCCCTAGCTCCTACAATGAGCAGTTCTTC
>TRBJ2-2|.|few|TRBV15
CATSRDKVGELFF
TGTGCCACCAGCAGAGATAAGGTCGGGGAGCTGTTTTTT
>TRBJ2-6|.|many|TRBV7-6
CASSLGGWRGGANVLTF
TGTGCCAGCAGCTTAGGAGGATGGCGTGGTGGGGCCAACGTCCTGACTTTC
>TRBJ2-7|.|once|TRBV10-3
CAISGFGSESSYEQYF
TGTGCCATCAGTGGTTTTGGGTCAGAGAGCTCCTACGAGCAGTACTTC
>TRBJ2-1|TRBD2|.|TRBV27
CASRGTSGRAFFSSYNEQFF
TGTGCCAGCAGGGGGACTAGCGGGAGGGCCTTTTTTAGCTCCTACAATGAGCAGTTCTTC
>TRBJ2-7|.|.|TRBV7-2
CASSYREIQGTEQYF
TGTGCCAGCAGCTACAGAGAAATACAGGGTACCGAGCAGTACTTC
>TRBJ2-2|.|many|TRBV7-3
CASSLTNTGELFF
TGTGCCAGCAGCTTAACAAACACCGGGGAGCTGTTTTTT
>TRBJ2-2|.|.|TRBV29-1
CSVGQGIGGELFF
TGCAGCGTTGGGCAGGGGATTGGCGGGGAGCTGTTTTTT
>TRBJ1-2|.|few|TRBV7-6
CASSSPGEGNGYTF
TGTGCCAGCAGCTCCCCCGGCGAGGGGAACGGCTACACCTTC
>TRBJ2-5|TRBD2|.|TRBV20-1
CSARASGLETQYF
TGCAGCGCCCGGGCTAGCGGCCTAGAGACCCAGTACTTC